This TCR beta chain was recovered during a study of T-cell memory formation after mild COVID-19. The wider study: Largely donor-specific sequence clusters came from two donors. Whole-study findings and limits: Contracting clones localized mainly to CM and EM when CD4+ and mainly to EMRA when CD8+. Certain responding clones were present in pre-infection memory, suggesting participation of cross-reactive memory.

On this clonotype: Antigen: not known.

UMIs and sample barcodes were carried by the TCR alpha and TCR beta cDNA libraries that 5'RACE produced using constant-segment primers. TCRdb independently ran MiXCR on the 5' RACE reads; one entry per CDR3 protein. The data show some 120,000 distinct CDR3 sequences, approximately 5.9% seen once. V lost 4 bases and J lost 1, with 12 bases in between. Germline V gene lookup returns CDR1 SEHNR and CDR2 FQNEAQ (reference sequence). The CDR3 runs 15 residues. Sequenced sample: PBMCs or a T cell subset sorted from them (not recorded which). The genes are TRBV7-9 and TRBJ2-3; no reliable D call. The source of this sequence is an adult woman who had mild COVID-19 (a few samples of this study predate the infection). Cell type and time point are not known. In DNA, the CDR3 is TGTGCCAGCAGCTGGGCAAGCGAAGGCACAGATACGCAGTATTTT. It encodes CASSWASEGTDTQYF.